This TCR beta chain stems from a study of technical replicates of blood from several donors. The method was immunoSEQ multiplex PCR; TCRdb's version includes in-frame clones alone and lacks a portion of them. Seen here are some 56,000 clones, 90% to 95% observed once, and the top ten hold just over 3%. The sequence derives from a human donor in good health. Some clones in this sample may be carry-over from other donors' samples. Specimen: PBMCs.

The CDR3 protein is CASSFSFMTGEAFF. CDR3 DNA sequence: TGTGCCAGCAGCTTCTCATTTATGACAGGGGAAGCTTTCTTT. The rearrangement joins TRBV5-4 to TRBJ1-1; 7 bases map to TRBD1. This CDR3 comprises 14 residues. CDR1 and CDR2 from the germline V gene are SGHNT and YYREEE (reference sequence). The V segment lost 2 bases and the J segment 8 bases; nucleotides outside the gene matches: 9.